One sample yielded the 26 T cell receptor beta chains listed below, sequenced in a study of cytotoxic CD8 clonotypes in ibrutinib-treated CLL. The data were produced by immunoSEQ multiplex PCR, yet TCRdb's version contains in-frame clones alone and is incomplete. The table lists some 80,000 clones, about 76% of them singletons. Sequenced here: PBMCs, sampled after 12 months of ibrutinib treatment. The receptors shown here come from a human donor with chronic lymphocytic leukemia.

The chain is built from TRBV7-2 and TRBJ2-7; 7 bases are shared with TRBD1. This CDR3 contains 15 residues. The V gene end was trimmed by 7 bases and the J gene end by 2 bases; junction bases not matched to a gene: 11. Germline assignment: CDR1 SGHTA and CDR2 FQGNSA. This chain's CDR3 is CASNHLGDSPYEQYF. CDR3 nucleotides: TGTGCCAGCAACCATTTAGGGGACAGCCCCTACGAGCAGTACTTC.

This clone was detected once. CDR3 sequence reads: CAWGPGGEKLFF. The CDR3 coding sequence is TGTGCCTGGGGCCCGGGGGGAGAAAAACTGTTTTTT. The rearrangement uses TRBV30 and TRBJ1-4; D is perhaps TRBD1 (5 bases). V dropped 5 bases and J dropped 8 bases, with 12 bases sitting between them. Germline assignment: CDR1 GTSNPN and CDR2 SVGIG (reference sequence). The CDR3 is 12 residues long.

This clone has a single count. J is TRBJ1-1 and V is TRBV30; D unclear. V lost 3 bases and J 7 bases, leaving 9 bases between the germline ends. The CDR3 contains 11 residues. Germline CDR1 reads GTSNPN; CDR2 reads SVGIG (reference sequence). DNA of the CDR3: TGTGCCTGGAGCGTTTGGGGTGAAGCTTTCTTT. The encoded protein is CAWSVWGEAFF.

V gene TRBV9 combines with J gene TRBJ1-5; D is undetermined. CDR3 length: 15 residues. Trimming shortened V by 4 bases and J by 4 bases, and 15 bases separated the two germline ends. Germline V lookup: CDR1 SGDLS, CDR2 YYNGEE. The CDR3 DNA sequence: TGTGCCAGCAGCCCCGACGGGCAAAATAATCAGCCCCAGCATTTT. It is translated as CASSPDGQNNQPQHF.

The chain is built from TRBV5-1 and TRBJ2-7; D not resolved. Between the trimmed V and J ends, which lost 0 bases and 5 bases, there was a span of 6 bases. Germline-derived CDR1 and CDR2 are SGHRS and YFSETQ. The CDR3 has 12 amino acids. The CDR3 DNA is TGCGCCAGCAGCTTGGCCCGGGACGAGCAGTACTTC. It specifies CASSLARDEQYF.

As concerns this clone: An end of the junction does not agree with germline; a read error may underlie this. This chain joins TRBV28 and TRBJ2-1, with D possibly being TRBD1 (5 bases). This CDR3 is built from 13 residues. Germline-derived CDR1 and CDR2 are MDHEN and SYDVKM. CDR3 residues: CASSLQGERSWVF. CDR3 DNA: TGTGCCAGCAGTTTGCAGGGTGAGCGAAGTTGGGTCTTC. The entire variable domain, with the rest obtained from reference TRBV28 and TRBJ2-1, is as follows: DVKVTQSSRYLVKRTGEKVFLECVQDMDHENMFWYRQDPGLGLRLIYFSYDVKMKEKGDIPEGYSVSREKKERFSLILESASTNQTSMYLCASSLQGERSWVFGPGTRLTVL.

The chain combines TRBV11-1 with TRBJ2-7; a possible D gene is TRBD2 (6 bases). The CDR3 length is 15 residues. V lost 1 base and J 2 bases, leaving 12 bases between the germline ends. Germline values: CDR1 SGHAT, CDR2 FQDESV (reference sequence). CDR3 nucleotides: TGTGCCAGCAGCTTAGGGACTACCATCACCTACGAGCAGTACTTC. As protein: CASSLGTTITYEQYF.

The chain is built from TRBV2 and TRBJ1-1, with D perhaps TRBD1 (6 bases). CDR3 length: 16 residues. The ends were cut back, 10 bases at V and 0 bases at J, with 21 bases in the middle. The V gene's germline CDR1 is SNHLY and CDR2 FYNNEI. The CDR3 coding sequence is TGTGCCACCGGAAGGGGGGGGCTGGGGATGAACACTGAAGCTTTCTTT. Amino acid sequence: CATGRGGLGMNTEAFF.

This clone was recorded only once. The chain couples TRBV28 to TRBJ2-7, with 7 bases matching TRBD1. This CDR3 has 12 amino acids. Trimming cost V 8 bases and J 6 bases; bases outside gene matches: 7. Germline assignment: CDR1 MDHEN and CDR2 SYDVKM. CDR3 protein: CASAGTVPEQYF. The CDR3 nucleotides are TGTGCCAGCGCCGGGACAGTTCCCGAGCAGTACTTC. The whole variable domain, remainder taken from reference TRBV28 and TRBJ2-7, is DVKVTQSSRYLVKRTGEKVFLECVQDMDHENMFWYRQDPGLGLRLIYFSYDVKMKEKGDIPEGYSVSREKKERFSLILESASTNQTSMYLCASAGTVPEQYFGPGTRLTVT.

This clone has just a few counts. DNA for the CDR3: TGTGCCAGTAGTCCTCACGGGACTAGCGGAGTGACCTACGAGCAGTACTTC. This sequence encodes CASSPHGTSGVTYEQYF. This chain connects TRBV19 to TRBJ2-7, with 11 bases that match TRBD2. Germline V gene lookup returns CDR1 LNHDA and CDR2 SQIVND (reference sequence). The J segment lost 2 bases and the V segment lost 5 bases, leaving 11 bases of the junction unmatched. The length of the CDR3 is 17 residues.

This chain uses TRBV13 with TRBJ1-3; a possible D gene is TRBD1 (5 bases). Germline V gene lookup returns CDR1 PRHDT and CDR2 FYEKMQ (reference sequence). With 7 bases removed from V and 4 bases from J, the gap between germline ends came to 14 bases. The CDR3 spans 14 residues. As DNA, the CDR3 is TGTGCCAGCACCAATGGGGCAGGGGGAAACACCATATATTTT. Its protein product is CASTNGAGGNTIYF.

This clone was picked up a small number of times. The chain couples TRBV9 to TRBJ1-1; D perhaps matches TRBD1 (5 bases). Germline V lookup: CDR1 SGDLS, CDR2 YYNGEE. Between the trimmed V and J ends, which lost 0 bases and 2 bases, there was a span of 8 bases. The CDR3 runs 14 residues. The CDR3 reads CASSVGGTNTEAFF. CDR3 coding DNA: TGTGCCAGCAGCGTAGGAGGGACTAACACTGAAGCTTTCTTT.

The CDR3, as DNA: TGTGCCAGCAGCCAAGGGGAGACCCAGTACTTC. Amino acids: CASSQGETQYF. The V and J genes are TRBV7-6 and TRBJ2-5, with no clear D. The CDR3 runs 11 residues. V lost 5 bases and J lost 5, with 6 bases in between. From germline, CDR1 is SGHVS and CDR2 FNYEAQ.

The chain employs TRBV5-1 and TRBJ2-7; tentatively, D is TRBD1 or TRBD2 (5 bases each). This CDR3 has 13 amino acids. The germline CDR1 and CDR2 sequences are SGHRS and YFSETQ. V was clipped by 7 bases and J by 2 bases, with 13 bases between them. CDR3 DNA sequence: TGCGCCAGCTGGGACGGAGCCCCCTACGAGCAGTACTTC. It translates to CASWDGAPYEQYF.

The chain is built from TRBV19 and TRBJ2-3; possible D gene TRBD1, 5 bases. Germline V gives CDR1 LNHDA, CDR2 SQIVND (reference sequence). V was trimmed by 6 bases and J by 2 bases, leaving 12 bases between them. The length of the CDR3 is 14 residues. The CDR3 loop reads CASRDILDTDTQYF. In DNA, the CDR3 is TGTGCCAGTAGGGACATCCTAGACACAGATACGCAGTATTTT.

The genes are TRBV18 and TRBJ1-1, with 9 bases fitting TRBD1. In germline, CDR1 is KGHSH, CDR2 LQKENI. Germline trimming cut 6 bases from V and 4 bases from J; bases unmatched to any gene: 12. This CDR3 region has 16 residues. CDR3 loop: CASSETGGRGGTEAFF. For the CDR3, the DNA is TGTGCCAGCTCTGAAACAGGGGGCCGGGGCGGCACTGAAGCTTTCTTT.

The chain combines TRBV5-1 with TRBJ2-1; the match to TRBD1 covers 11 bases. CDR3 length: 15 amino acids. Germline values: CDR1 SGHRS, CDR2 YFSETQ. The junction had 5 bases not matched to a gene; V was cut back by 4 bases and J by 5 bases. The CDR3: CASSLGQGGHNEQFF. CDR3 DNA: TGCGCCAGCAGCCTGGGACAGGGGGGCCACAATGAGCAGTTCTTC.

The chain links TRBV15 to TRBJ2-7; TRBD2 agrees at 11 bases. The germline V gene encodes CDR1 LNHNV and CDR2 YYDKDF (reference sequence). The CDR3 is 14 residues long. With 5 bases clipped from V and 6 bases from J, the junction kept 6 bases outside the gene matches. This chain's CDR3 is CATSVLAGAAEQYF. CDR3 DNA: TGTGCCACCAGCGTACTAGCGGGAGCCGCCGAGCAGTACTTC.

This chain links TRBV4-2 with TRBJ2-5; D not resolved. The CDR3 has 15 residues. Trimming took off 0 bases at V and 7 bases at J, with 15 bases between the two ends. Germline V gives CDR1 LGHNA, CDR2 YNFKEQ. The CDR3 sequence is CASSQEVPPESTQYF. The CDR3 region has the DNA TGTGCCAGCAGCCAAGAAGTCCCCCCTGAGTCGACCCAGTACTTC.

The rearrangement uses TRBV7-9 and TRBJ1-3; weak D call: TRBD1 (6 bases). This CDR3 is built from 15 residues. Germline V CDR1 and CDR2: SEHNR, FQNEAQ (reference sequence). Trimming took off 5 bases at V and 8 bases at J, with 19 bases between the two ends. Here the CDR3 DNA reads TGTGCCAGCAGCCGCGGCGGGGCCAAGGGGGACACCATATATTTT. It codes for CASSRGGAKGDTIYF.

The chain links TRBV30 to TRBJ2-1, with 7 bases that match TRBD2. Germline loops: CDR1 GTSNPN, CDR2 SVGIG (reference sequence). V gave up 2 bases and J gave up 5 bases; unmatched junction bases: 15. This CDR3 has 17 residues. Written as DNA, the CDR3 is TGTGCCTGGAGTTCTGCTACGGGGGGATTCACGAACAATGAGCAGTTCTTC. Encoded protein: CAWSSATGGFTNNEQFF.

This clone was counted only a few times. V gene TRBV11-3 combines with J gene TRBJ2-1; TRBD1 is a possible D gene (6 bases). The V gene's germline CDR1 is SGHNT and CDR2 YENEEA. V was pared by 1 base and J by 4 bases, with 11 bases between. The CDR3 extends over 15 amino acids. As DNA, the CDR3 is TGTGCCAGCAGCTTAGGTCAGGGGTATTACAATGAGCAGTTCTTC. Protein sequence: CASSLGQGYYNEQFF.

The rearrangement joins TRBV10-3 to TRBJ1-5, with TRBD1 matching over 8 bases. The germline gives CDR1 ENHRY, CDR2 SYGVKD. This CDR3 has 14 amino acids. J was trimmed by 1 base and V by 11 bases; bases with no gene match: 7. DNA for the CDR3: TGTGCCTCTCAGCCAGGGGGCAGCAATCAGCCCCAGCATTTT. Amino acids: CASQPGGSNQPQHF.

This clone was seen a handful of times. The chain recombines TRBV5-1 with TRBJ2-2; perhaps TRBD1 as D (7 bases). The CDR3 length is 14 residues. Germline V gene data show CDR1 as SGHRS and CDR2 as YFSETQ. V lost 5 bases and J 5 bases, leaving 13 bases between the germline ends. CDR3 nucleotide sequence: TGCGCCAGCAGGGTGGAGGGGGCAACCGGGGAGCTGTTTTTT. The encoded protein is CASRVEGATGELFF.

V usage is TRBV5-6 and J usage is TRBJ2-7; D is possibly TRBD2 (6 bases). Germline V CDR1 and CDR2: SGHDT, YYEEEE. Trimming removed 4 bases at V and 2 bases at J, with 7 bases between. The CDR3 consists of 12 residues. CDR3 protein: CASSPGAYEQYF. The DNA of the CDR3 is TGTGCCAGCAGCCCGGGGGCCTACGAGCAGTACTTC.

The chain has TRBV6-6 and TRBJ2-2; the D is unclear. Germline V gene data show CDR1 as MNHNY and CDR2 as SVGAGI (reference sequence). The CDR3 consists of 13 residues. Between the trimmed V and J ends, which lost 5 bases and 1 base, there was a span of 5 bases. The CDR3 loop reads CASSDWNTGELFF. The CDR3 DNA reads as TGTGCCAGCAGTGACTGGAACACCGGGGAGCTGTTTTTT.